This T cell receptor beta chain originates from a study of T cells and Merkel cell carcinoma outcomes. The repertoire was sequenced with immunoSEQ multiplex PCR; TCRdb's copy has only in-frame clones and lacks some. The sample carries about 14,000 clones, roughly 90% recorded once. V shed 5 bases and J shed 0 bases, with 11 bases lying between them. Germline V gives CDR1 SNHLY, CDR2 FYNNEI. The CDR3 covers 14 residues. Turning to this clone: No antigen is known for it.

The study, taken as a whole, reports: Merkel cell carcinoma outcomes were reportedly predicted by repertoire and T-cell density.

The sequence was obtained from a human donor with Merkel cell carcinoma. This sequence joins TRBV2 and TRBJ2-7; D is uncertain. Specimen: tumor tissue from Merkel cell carcinoma. CDR3 sequence reads: CASSKRTISYEQYF. In DNA form, the CDR3 reads TGTGCCAGCAGTAAAAGGACCATCTCCTACGAGCAGTACTTC.